Presented here are 10 T cell receptor beta chains from one specimen sequenced in a study of shared T cell receptors in the human thymus. Using immunoSEQ multiplex PCR, the repertoire was profiled, and TCRdb retains in-frame clones only, with some absent. The table records about 380,000 clones, about 95% of them present only once. Sequenced input: thymocytes. These receptors came from a human donor.

The chain uses TRBV11-2 and TRBJ1-1; D gene uncertain. This CDR3 spans 15 amino acids. From germline, CDR1 is SGHAT and CDR2 FQNNGV. V lost 0 bases and J 4 bases, leaving 12 bases between the germline ends. The CDR3 DNA is TGTGCCAGCAGCTTAGATGTGAACAGACCCACTGAAGCTTTCTTT. Translated, it gives CASSLDVNRPTEAFF.

This clone was found once. The rearrangement links TRBV5-5 to TRBJ2-7; 9 bases are a match to TRBD1. The CDR3 length is 13 residues. V was pared by 6 bases and J by 7 bases, with 8 bases of the junction left unmatched. CDR1 and CDR2 (germline): SGHKS, YYEKEE (reference sequence). Written as DNA, the CDR3 is TGTGCCAGCATTCGGACAGGGGAAGGTGAGCAGTACTTC. Amino acid sequence: CASIRTGEGEQYF.

The V gene is TRBV19, the J gene TRBJ1-1; D uncertain. The germline CDR1 and CDR2 sequences are LNHDA and SQIVND (reference sequence). This CDR3 is 14 amino acids long. V was shortened by 7 bases and J by 0 bases, with 12 bases between the two germline ends. The CDR3 spells CASTGSPMNTEAFF. The CDR3 DNA is TGTGCCAGTACTGGCAGCCCCATGAACACTGAAGCTTTCTTT.

The chain joins TRBV28 to TRBJ1-3; no firm D call. V gave up 2 bases and J gave up 4 bases, with 12 bases separating them. This CDR3 is built from 15 residues. Germline values: CDR1 MDHEN, CDR2 SYDVKM. As DNA, the CDR3 is TGTGCCAGCAGTTTAAGGGTCCTCTCCGGAAACACCATATATTTT. It yields the protein CASSLRVLSGNTIYF.

The rearrangement links TRBV15 to TRBJ1-4; a weak D match, TRBD1 (5 bases). This CDR3 has 16 amino acids. Trimming removed 0 bases from V and 8 bases from J, with 16 bases in between. The germline V gene encodes CDR1 LNHNV and CDR2 YYDKDF (reference sequence). Here the CDR3 reads CATSRDPGPGREKLFF. Written as DNA, the CDR3 is TGTGCCACCAGCAGAGATCCGGGGCCAGGGCGGGAAAAACTGTTTTTT.

V and J are TRBV5-6 and TRBJ2-3; the D gene is possibly TRBD1 (5 bases). The CDR3 has 16 amino acids. The germline V gene encodes CDR1 SGHDT and CDR2 YYEEEE. The V end lost 6 bases, the J end lost 6 bases, and 23 bases lay between the germline ends. The CDR3, as DNA: TGTGCCAGCACCCTAAGACACGTTGCCAGGGCGGATACGCAGTATTTT. This translates into CASTLRHVARADTQYF.

Here the CDR3 reads CASSPWAGDEETQYF. As DNA, the CDR3 is TGTGCCAGCAGCCCCTGGGCGGGAGACGAAGAGACCCAGTACTTC. J is TRBJ2-5 and V is TRBV5-6; TRBD2 aligns across 7 bases. CDR1 is SGHDT, CDR2 YYEEEE, per germline. CDR3 length: 15 residues. With V trimmed by 4 bases and J by 3 bases, 9 bases remained unmatched.

This chain joins TRBV28 and TRBJ2-7; D is ambiguous. Trimming removed 10 bases at V and 2 bases at J, with 12 bases between. The CDR3 has 12 residues. Germline CDR1 MDHEN, CDR2 SYDVKM. The CDR3 sequence is CATLGRPYEQYF. The CDR3 nucleotides are TGTGCCACCCTCGGCAGGCCCTACGAGCAGTACTTC.

V is TRBV4-3 and J is TRBJ2-7; 8 bases line up with TRBD2. CDR3 length equals 16 residues. J gave up 2 bases and V 0 bases, and 6 bases lay outside the gene matches. Germline CDR1 reads LGHNA; CDR2 reads YSLEER. Here the CDR3 reads CASSQDRASGPYEQYF. The CDR3 nucleotides are TGCGCCAGCAGCCAAGATCGGGCTAGCGGGCCCTACGAGCAGTACTTC.

The chain recombines TRBV4-3 with TRBJ2-7; no definite D call. The V end was cut by 1 base, the J end by 0 bases, with 7 bases between. From germline, CDR1 is LGHNA and CDR2 YSLEER. CDR3 length: 14 residues. The CDR3 spells CASSQVNGSYEQYF. CDR3 sequence (DNA): TGCGCCAGCAGCCAAGTCAACGGCTCCTACGAGCAGTACTTC.